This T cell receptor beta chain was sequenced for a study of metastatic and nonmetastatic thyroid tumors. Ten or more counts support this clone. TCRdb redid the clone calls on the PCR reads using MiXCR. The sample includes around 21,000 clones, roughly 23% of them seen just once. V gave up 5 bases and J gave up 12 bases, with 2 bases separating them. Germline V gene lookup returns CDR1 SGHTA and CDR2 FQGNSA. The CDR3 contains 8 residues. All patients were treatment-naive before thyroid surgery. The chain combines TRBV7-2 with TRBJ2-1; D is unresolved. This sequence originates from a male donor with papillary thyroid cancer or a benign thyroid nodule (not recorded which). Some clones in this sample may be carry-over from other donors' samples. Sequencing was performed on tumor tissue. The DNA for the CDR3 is TGTGCCAGCAGCCCGCAGTTCTTC. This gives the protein CASSPQFF.